This T cell receptor (beta chain) was documented in a study of CD8+CD57+ T cells in acquired aplastic anemia. Study at large: Recorded DNA amounts for sorted CD4+ and CD8+ cells had an average of around 3 ug.

General study results and limits: Common to patients and controls were around 30 CD8+ CDR3 sequences.

The TCR beta profiling, which covered VDJ combination and CDR3 sequence, was carried out using genomic DNA as the template. TCRdb fed the reads into MiXCR, producing one record per CDR3 protein. The sample records roughly 93,000 distinct CDR3 sequences, approximately 73% being singletons. The CDR3 has 14 residues. CDR1 and CDR2 from the germline V gene are ENHRY and SYGVKD. The J segment lost 8 bases and the V segment lost 6 bases, leaving 4 bases of the junction unmatched. Sequencing was done on patients that had shown CD8+CD57+ cell expansion by flow cytometry. By the time of blood sampling, patients had still received no therapy. Regarding this clonotype: Its antigen remains unidentified.

The receptor comes from a human donor with aplastic anemia. V is TRBV10-3 and J is TRBJ1-6; 10 positions agree with TRBD1. The sample consisted of sorted CD4+, CD8+, or CD8+CD57+ T cells (not recorded which) from PBMCs. The CDR3 reads CAIRAGQGDSPLHF. CDR3 DNA: TGTGCCATCAGGGCCGGACAGGGGGATTCACCCCTCCACTTT.